This T cell receptor (beta chain) was retrieved from a study of lymphopenia after photon versus proton radiotherapy. Findings and caveats of the study: Better survival with proton therapy was suggested as possible, not demonstrated.

Germline V gene lookup returns CDR1 SGHDT and CDR2 YYEEEE. This CDR3 is 13 amino acids long. The J segment lost 12 bases and the V segment lost 3 bases, leaving 8 bases of the junction unmatched. Concerning this clone: Its matching antigen is unknown.

Sequencing was performed with immunoSEQ multiplex PCR; in TCRdb, only in-frame clones are kept and a portion is missing. This sample carries about 8,300 clones, 85% to 90% of them seen once, and the ten largest clones take 20% to 25%. The sequence derives from a man aged 80 or over with cholangiocarcinoma. The chain links TRBV5-6 to TRBJ1-1; 10 positions match TRBD1. The material was peripheral blood, obtained from a patient treated with photon-based radiotherapy. The CDR3 coding sequence is TGTGCCAGCAGCTATGGGACAGGGGTGGCACCTTTCTTT. Encoded protein: CASSYGTGVAPFF.